This T cell receptor beta chain was sequenced in a study of CD8 T cells in ankylosing spondylitis. Overall study findings and caveats: Seemingly distinctive of ankylosing spondylitis blood was a TCR beta motif formed by eight highly homologous variants. A subset of motif variants has previously been described in the synovial fluid and blood of reactive arthritis.

This clonotype was seen a handful of times. Its antigen is unidentified. Each CDR3 protein is one row after TCRdb ran MiXCR on the 5' RACE reads. Of around 450,000 distinct CDR3 sequences detected, roughly a quarter appear once; the ten largest clones hold 0.89%. Germline CDR1 and CDR2: SGHRS and YFSETQ. The CDR3 sequence is 11 residues long. Deletions cut 3 bases from V and 14 bases from J, with 14 bases between. J is TRBJ1-2 and V is TRBV5-1, with D possibly being TRBD1 (6 bases). This TCR was recovered from a male donor with ankylosing spondylitis. The sequenced sample was blood, either unsorted or a sorted T cell fraction (not recorded which). This chain's CDR3 is CASSSRTAITF. The CDR3 nucleotides are TGCGCCAGCAGCTCACGGACAGCAATTACCTTC.